Presented here are 22 T cell receptor beta chains from one specimen sequenced in a study of blood T cells in healthy people across ages. PCR was performed a second time for about 7 to 12 cycles using a sample-barcoded 5' primer and a J-beta primer mix. MiXCR was run by TCRdb on the 5' RACE reads, yielding one entry per CDR3 protein. The sample yields about 940,000 distinct CDR3 sequences, around 48% seen once. The sample comprised blood. The receptors were sampled from a man in his thirties or forties in good health.

This chain joins TRBV20-1 and TRBJ2-7; D might be TRBD1 or TRBD2, each matching 5 bases. From germline, CDR1 is DFQATT and CDR2 SNEGSKA (reference sequence). With 3 bases removed from V and 5 bases from J, the gap between germline ends came to 17 bases. The CDR3 spans 14 residues. CDR3: CSARALEGTHEQYF. For the CDR3, the DNA is TGCAGTGCTAGGGCTCTCGAGGGGACCCACGAGCAGTACTTC.

CDR3 in DNA: TGTGCCAGCAGCCAGGAGGGCGCGCCTCTTAACGAGCAGTACTTC. As protein: CASSQEGAPLNEQYF. The genes are TRBV4-2 and TRBJ2-7; a possible D gene is TRBD2 (6 bases). Germline lookup yields CDR1 LGHNA and CDR2 YNFKEQ. Trimming removed 3 bases from V and 5 bases from J, with 17 bases in between. The CDR3 is made up of 15 amino acids.

Many counts were recorded for this clonotype. This chain joins TRBV15 and TRBJ2-1, with 9 bases lining up with TRBD1. The CDR3 covers 16 residues. CDR1 LNHNV and CDR2 YYDKDF come from the germline V gene (reference sequence). Unmatched junction bases numbered 10, after V lost 8 bases and J lost 2 bases. The CDR3 nucleotides read TGTGCCACCCACCTACGCCGGGACAGGGCCTACAATGAGCAGTTCTTC. Its translation: CATHLRRDRAYNEQFF.

In this sample, this clonotype turned up a few times. The chain's CDR3 is CASSQDASGGSYEQYF. The CDR3 DNA is TGTGCCAGCAGCCAAGATGCTAGCGGGGGGTCCTACGAGCAGTACTTC. The chain uses TRBV4-2 and TRBJ2-7, with TRBD2 identical over 11 bases. The germline gives CDR1 LGHNA, CDR2 YNFKEQ. The CDR3 spans 16 residues. Trimming cost V 0 bases and J 1 base; bases outside gene matches: 2.

The chain has TRBV20-1 and TRBJ2-4; 8 bases map to TRBD1. Gene TRBJ2-7 matches the end of the DNA better, so the J call may be wrong. This CDR3 contains 16 residues. Germline CDR1 DFQATT, CDR2 SNEGSKA (reference sequence). The CDR3 sequence is CSARDLRGPVFDEQYF. Here the CDR3 DNA reads TGCAGTGCTAGAGATCTCAGGGGGCCGGTTTTCGACGAGCAGTACTTC.

The chain carries TRBV28 and TRBJ1-5; D is unresolved. V was cut by 6 bases and J by 1 base, with 19 bases left in between. The germline V gene encodes CDR1 MDHEN and CDR2 SYDVKM. The CDR3 is made up of 17 amino acids. CDR3 in amino acids: CASRPARLHGSNQPQHF. The CDR3 DNA follows: TGTGCCAGCAGGCCGGCGCGGTTGCACGGGAGCAATCAGCCCCAGCATTTT.

V usage is TRBV5-1 and J usage is TRBJ1-1; no clear D. Germline V gene sequence: CDR1 SGHRS, CDR2 YFSETQ. The CDR3 is 14 amino acids. The V end lost 0 bases, the J end lost 0 bases, and 6 bases lay between the germline ends. This chain's CDR3 is CASSLDSVNTEAFF. CDR3 nucleotides: TGCGCCAGCAGCTTGGATTCCGTGAACACTGAAGCTTTCTTT.

The sample holds many counts of this clonotype. This chain joins TRBV7-2 and TRBJ2-7; no clear D gene. The CDR3 loop spans 15 amino acids. Germline loops: CDR1 SGHTA, CDR2 FQGNSA. Trimming stripped 5 bases from V and 4 bases from J, with 18 bases between. The chain's CDR3 is CASSEGGFALYEQYF. Written as DNA, the CDR3 is TGTGCCAGCAGCGAAGGTGGGTTCGCCCTTTACGAGCAGTACTTC.

This sequence joins TRBV6-6 and TRBJ2-1; a weak D match, TRBD1 (5 bases). Germline V lookup: CDR1 MNHNY, CDR2 SVGAGI (reference sequence). The CDR3 is made up of 15 amino acids. The ends were cut back, 4 bases at V and 4 bases at J, with 14 bases in the middle. The CDR3 reads CASSCPGDRYNEQFF. In DNA, the CDR3 is TGTGCCAGCAGTTGCCCGGGTGACAGATACAATGAGCAGTTCTTC.

This chain links TRBV11-2 with TRBJ2-7, with D tentatively TRBD1 or TRBD2 (5 bases each). The CDR3 spans 15 residues. From germline, CDR1 is SGHAT and CDR2 FQNNGV. Trimming took 1 base from V and 3 from J, leaving 13 bases between them. The CDR3 DNA is TGTGCCAGCAGCTTAGTCATGGGGGTTTACTACGAGCAGTACTTC. It specifies CASSLVMGVYYEQYF.

The chain uses TRBV7-8 and TRBJ1-1; no reliable D call. V shed 5 bases and J shed 6 bases, with 13 bases lying between them. CDR3 length equals 13 residues. CDR1 SGHVS and CDR2 FQNEAQ come from the germline V gene. CDR3 sequence (DNA): TGTGCCAGCAGCAGACCCGGGTTCCCTGAAGCTTTCTTT. This encodes CASSRPGFPEAFF.

The chain combines TRBV11-3 with TRBJ2-4, with 8 bases identical to TRBD1. The J segment lost 6 bases and the V segment lost 1 base, leaving 5 bases of the junction unmatched. The V gene's germline CDR1 is SGHNT and CDR2 YENEEA. CDR3 size: 15 residues. CDR3 sequence reads: CASSLGPTGGNIQYF. The CDR3 DNA sequence: TGTGCCAGCAGCTTAGGTCCCACAGGGGGAAACATTCAGTACTTC.

This clonotype was seen only a few times. This chain connects TRBV3-1 to TRBJ2-3; 11 nucleotides agree with TRBD2. The CDR3 has 16 amino acids. Trimming cost V 1 base and J 9 bases; bases outside gene matches: 9. Germline V CDR1 and CDR2: LGHDT, YNNKEL (reference sequence). The CDR3, as DNA: TGTGCCAGCAGCCAAGTACGACTAGCGGGAAAGTACACGCAGTATTTT. This encodes CASSQVRLAGKYTQYF.

This clonotype was detected a few times. The V and J genes are TRBV20-1 and TRBJ2-5; D call uncertain. The germline V gene has CDR1 DFQATT and CDR2 SNEGSKA (reference sequence). The length of the CDR3 is 12 residues. CDR3 coding DNA: TGCAGCGGTCACGCAGGTCAAGAGACCCAGTACTTC. The encoded protein is CSGHAGQETQYF.

This chain joins TRBV4-1 and TRBJ2-2, with D perhaps matching TRBD1 (5 bases). Germline loops: CDR1 MGHRA, CDR2 YSYEKL. The CDR3 is 17 residues long. Deletions cut 0 bases from V and 2 bases from J, with 13 bases between. CDR3 DNA sequence: TGCGCCAGCAGCCAAGATCGGGCAGGGAAAAACACCGGGGAGCTGTTTTTT. Translated: CASSQDRAGKNTGELFF.

This sequence joins TRBV11-2 and TRBJ2-5; 11 bases fit TRBD2. V shed 1 base, J shed 2 bases, and the junction held 3 bases outside the gene matches. From germline, CDR1 is SGHAT and CDR2 FQNNGV. This CDR3 region has 16 residues. CDR3 in amino acids: CASSLARLAGQETQYF. CDR3 nucleotide sequence: TGTGCCAGCAGCTTAGCTCGACTAGCGGGGCAAGAGACCCAGTACTTC.

The V call is TRBV30, the J call TRBJ2-7; TRBD1 might be the D (6 bases). The CDR3 consists of 14 residues. V lost 1 base and J lost 2, with 12 bases in between. Looked up from germline, CDR1 is GTSNPN and CDR2 is SVGIG (reference sequence). The CDR3 sequence is CAWSAAGDPYEQYF. CDR3 sequence (DNA): TGTGCCTGGAGTGCAGCAGGGGACCCCTACGAGCAGTACTTC.

This clonotype was observed a few times. The rearrangement uses TRBV6-2 or TRBV6-3 and TRBJ2-4; perhaps TRBD2 as D (5 bases). TRBJ2-7 matches the DNA end more closely, so the J call is doubtful. Germline V gives CDR1 MNHEY, CDR2 SVGEGT. This CDR3 is 12 amino acids long. This chain's CDR3 is CASSASGIEQYF. For the CDR3, the DNA is TGTGCCAGCAGTGCGTCCGGGATCGAGCAGTACTTC.

This clonotype was seen more than once but under ten times. The gene calls are TRBV10-3 and TRBJ1-4; D possibly corresponds to TRBD1 (5 bases). The CDR3 is made up of 14 amino acids. Between the trimmed V and J ends, which lost 8 bases and 8 bases, there was a span of 18 bases. Germline loops: CDR1 ENHRY, CDR2 SYGVKD. CDR3 in DNA: TGTGCCATCCGTGGGCCCGGGGGGGACGAAAAACTGTTTTTT. This translates into CAIRGPGGDEKLFF.

Only a few counts were recorded for this clonotype. J is TRBJ2-7 and V is TRBV20-1, with D unclear. The CDR3 is made up of 13 amino acids. Trimming stripped 3 bases from V and 0 bases from J, with 9 bases between. The germline V gene encodes CDR1 DFQATT and CDR2 SNEGSKA (reference sequence). The CDR3 DNA follows: TGCAGTGCTAGTACGGGCAGCTCCTACGAGCAGTACTTC. This sequence encodes CSASTGSSYEQYF.

This clonotype turned up a few times. The CDR3 coding sequence is TGTGCCAGCGCAGTCCAAGAGACCCAGTACTTC. It encodes CASAVQETQYF. This chain joins TRBV6-5 and TRBJ2-5; D gene ambiguous. V shed 8 bases and J shed 1 base, with 5 bases lying between them. Germline CDR1 and CDR2: MNHEY and SVGAGI. This CDR3 spans 11 amino acids.

At least ten counts were recorded for this clonotype. The chain employs TRBV20-1 and TRBJ2-5; D call uncertain. Per the germline V gene, CDR1 is DFQATT and CDR2 is SNEGSKA (reference sequence). Trimming pared 3 bases from V and 4 bases from J, leaving 18 bases between. This CDR3 contains 15 residues. The CDR3 DNA follows: TGCAGTGCTAGCGGCCGTCCACCGATGGCAGAGACCCAGTACTTC. Protein sequence: CSASGRPPMAETQYF.